The 17 T cell receptor beta chains given below trace back to one sample, sequenced in a study of OX40 agonist ivuxolimab in advanced cancers. Sequencing was performed with immunoSEQ multiplex PCR; in TCRdb, only in-frame clones are kept and a portion is missing. This repertoire shows approximately 60,000 clones, over 65% found once; its top ten account for about 2.3%. Source: CD4+ or CD8+ T cells sorted from blood, taken in a trial of the OX40 agonist ivuxolimab. The receptor set was obtained from an adult with an advanced solid tumor such as melanoma, head and neck, liver or kidney cancer.

The chain couples TRBV23-1 to TRBJ2-7; 13 bases are a match to TRBD2. TRBV23-1 is treated as an ORF (open reading frame) with a function not yet certain. V was pared by 5 bases and J by 4 bases, with 5 bases of the junction left unmatched. The length of the CDR3 is 15 residues. CDR3 protein: CASSSRTSGGYEQYF. The CDR3 region has the DNA TGCGCCAGCAGTAGTCGGACTAGCGGGGGTTACGAGCAGTACTTC.

This clone was detected only once. The V gene is TRBV5-6, the J gene TRBJ1-2; TRBD1 is a possible D gene (5 bases). The CDR3 has 13 residues. In germline, CDR1 is SGHDT, CDR2 YYEEEE. V was clipped by 4 bases and J by 4 bases, with 11 bases between them. The CDR3 is CASSLGGTYGYTF. The DNA for the CDR3 is TGTGCCAGCAGCCTGGGGGGGACCTATGGCTACACCTTC.

In the case of this clone: The junction does not match germline at one end; this may be a read error. J is TRBJ2-7 and V is TRBV5-4; no clear D gene. The germline V gene has CDR1 SGHNT and CDR2 YYREEE (reference sequence). The CDR3 sequence is 15 residues long. This CDR3 is CAGSPSSKNSYEQYF. Written as DNA, the CDR3 is TGTGCCGGCAGCCCGTCTTCGAAAAACTCCTACGAGCAGTACTTC.

The chain combines TRBV6-5 with TRBJ1-1; D unclear. Trimming removed 6 bases at V and 0 bases at J, with 8 bases between. CDR1 and CDR2 from the germline V gene are MNHEY and SVGAGI. CDR3 length: 13 residues. The CDR3 DNA is TGTGCCAGCAGCCTTCGGGTGAACACTGAAGCTTTCTTT. This encodes CASSLRVNTEAFF.

V is TRBV7-9 and J is TRBJ1-4; possibly TRBD1 for D (5 bases). The CDR3 totals 15 residues. From germline, CDR1 is SEHNR and CDR2 FQNEAQ (reference sequence). Trimming pared 1 base from V and 3 bases from J, leaving 9 bases between. The CDR3 nucleotides read TGTGCCAGCAGCTTAGTCGAGACAGCTAATGAAAAACTGTTTTTT. Its protein is CASSLVETANEKLFF.

The gene calls are TRBV6-5 and TRBJ2-1, with 7 bases identical to TRBD2. Looked up from germline, CDR1 is MNHEY and CDR2 is SVGAGI. V dropped 5 bases and J dropped 6; count of bases not matched to a gene: 7. CDR3 length: 14 amino acids. CDR3 amino acids: CASSAPGGINEQFF. CDR3 DNA: TGTGCCAGCAGTGCCCCCGGGGGGATCAATGAGCAGTTCTTC.

This clone appeared a single time. The chain joins TRBV11-2 to TRBJ2-3; D may match TRBD1 or TRBD2 (5 bases each). This CDR3 has 14 amino acids. Germline V gene data show CDR1 as SGHAT and CDR2 as FQNNGV. Deletions cut 5 bases from V and 0 bases from J, with 9 bases between. CDR3 in amino acids: CASSLRDSTDTQYF. CDR3 DNA: TGTGCCAGCAGCCTTCGGGACAGCACAGATACGCAGTATTTT.

This rearrangement joins TRBV5-1 to TRBJ2-1; 8 nucleotides line up with TRBD1. V shed 8 bases, J shed 7 bases, and the junction held 8 bases outside the gene matches. Germline CDR1 SGHRS, CDR2 YFSETQ. The length of the CDR3 is 13 residues. The CDR3 sequence: CASAGGGLNEQFF. The DNA for the CDR3 is TGCGCCAGTGCAGGGGGCGGTCTAAATGAGCAGTTCTTC.

The rearrangement uses TRBV6-1 and TRBJ2-7, with 7 bases identical to TRBD2. Germline loops: CDR1 MNHNS, CDR2 SASEGT. After removal of 6 bases from V and 2 bases from J, the junction contained 7 bases not matched to a gene. The CDR3 loop spans 14 amino acids. The DNA for the CDR3 is TGTGCCAGCAGCGGGGAGGGACCGACCTACGAGCAGTACTTC. Translating gives CASSGEGPTYEQYF.

This chain links TRBV6-5 with TRBJ2-3; D is unclear. Germline CDR1 reads MNHEY; CDR2 reads SVGAGI. Trimming pared 6 bases from V and 0 bases from J, leaving 10 bases between. This CDR3 comprises 14 residues. CDR3: CASSQPWSTDTQYF. CDR3 coding DNA: TGTGCCAGCAGCCAGCCCTGGAGCACAGATACGCAGTATTTT.

The chain uses TRBV5-6 and TRBJ2-2; 9 bases line up with TRBD1. The CDR3 consists of 15 residues. Germline V gene data show CDR1 as SGHDT and CDR2 as YYEEEE. V lost 4 bases and J lost 3; bases outside the gene matches: 4. CDR3 bases: TGTGCCAGCAGCCCATGGACAGGGGACACCGGGGAGCTGTTTTTT. As protein: CASSPWTGDTGELFF.

The chain recombines TRBV7-3 with TRBJ2-1, with TRBD1 as a possible D gene (5 bases). The germline V gene encodes CDR1 SGHTA and CDR2 FQGTGA. The ends were cut back, 11 bases at V and 3 bases at J, with 11 bases in the middle. This CDR3 is built from 12 residues. CDR3 bases: TGTGCCGGGGCATGGGGCTACAATGAGCAGTTCTTC. The encoded protein is CAGAWGYNEQFF.

V is TRBV4-3 and J is TRBJ2-2; D remains unclear. The CDR3 extends over 12 amino acids. The germline gives CDR1 LGHNA, CDR2 YSLEER. Deletions cut 4 bases from V and 2 bases from J, with 2 bases between. The CDR3: CASSPNTGELFF. The CDR3 DNA reads as TGCGCCAGCAGCCCAAACACCGGGGAGCTGTTTTTT.

The rearrangement uses TRBV11-3 and TRBJ2-6; no clear D gene. The V gene lost 3 bases and the J gene lost 0 bases, with 3 bases spanning the gap. Germline-derived CDR1 and CDR2 are SGHNT and YENEEA. This CDR3 has 14 residues. CDR3 in DNA: TGTGCCAGCAGCTTCAGCTCTGGGGCCAACGTCCTGACTTTC. This encodes CASSFSSGANVLTF.

The V gene is TRBV18, the J gene TRBJ2-3; D remains unclear. The CDR3 length is 14 residues. The V gene lost 1 base and the J gene lost 1 base, with 6 bases spanning the gap. The germline gives CDR1 KGHSH, CDR2 LQKENI. The CDR3 coding sequence is TGTGCCAGCTCACCACTTAAGGGCACAGATACGCAGTATTTT. Amino acid sequence: CASSPLKGTDTQYF.

The chain employs TRBV7-9 and TRBJ2-5; D is unclear. This CDR3 is built from 10 residues. V was clipped by 6 bases and J by 5 bases, with 4 bases between them. In germline, CDR1 is SEHNR, CDR2 FQNEAQ (reference sequence). This chain's CDR3 is CASRSETQYF. DNA of the CDR3: TGTGCCAGCAGATCGGAGACCCAGTACTTC.

This chain joins TRBV5-1 and TRBJ2-1, with 10 bases fitting TRBD2. After removal of 6 bases from V and 9 bases from J, the junction contained 9 bases not matched to a gene. CDR1 and CDR2 (germline): SGHRS, YFSETQ. The CDR3 is 14 amino acids. The CDR3 DNA reads TGCGCCAGCATCCCAGCGGGAGGGCTGAGTGAGCAGTTCTTC. It yields the protein CASIPAGGLSEQFF. The full variable domain, rest sourced from reference TRBV5-1 and TRBJ2-1, is KAGVTQTPRYLIKTRGQQVTLSCSPISGHRSVSWYQQTPGQGLQFLFEYFSETQRNKGNFPGRFSGRQFSNSRSEMNVSTLELGDSALYLCASIPAGGLSEQFFGPGTRLTVL.